This T cell receptor beta chain came from a study of OX40 agonist ivuxolimab in advanced cancers. Study context: Patients received ivuxolimab, an intravenous treatment, every 2 weeks at 0.01 to 10 mg/kg. Averaging roughly 60 years in age, with a range of about 23 to 85, the cohort was about 86% male. Study results and caveats: In the 0.1 to 3.0 mg/kg range, CD4+ and CD8+ blood T cells had expanded clonally by week 6. Mean expanded clone counts were higher in CD8+ than CD4+ T cells.

This CDR3 region has 15 residues. With 2 bases clipped from V and 7 bases from J, the junction kept 7 bases outside the gene matches. Germline values: CDR1 MNHNS, CDR2 SASEGT. On this clone itself: What it binds is unknown.

TCRdb's copy holds only in-frame clones and misses some; the assay was immunoSEQ multiplex PCR. The data show around 83,000 clones, with 91% seen just once and about 2.3% held by the top ten. This TCR was recovered from an adult with an advanced solid tumor such as melanoma, head and neck, liver or kidney cancer. Sequencing was performed on CD4+ or CD8+ T cells sorted from blood, taken in a trial of the OX40 agonist ivuxolimab. The chain combines TRBV6-1 with TRBJ1-4; 7 bases fit TRBD1. CDR3 nucleotide sequence: TGTGCCAGCAGTGAACAGCCGGAGGGGGCTGAAAAACTGTTTTTT. Protein product: CASSEQPEGAEKLFF.